The 4 T cell receptor beta chains presented below share a single source sample, sequenced in a study of T cell responses to AZD1222 COVID-19 vaccine. The repertoire was sequenced with immunoSEQ multiplex PCR; TCRdb's copy has only in-frame clones and lacks some. The top ten hold about 6% of the sample, which has fewer than 90,000 clones, roughly 86% seen once. The source was peripheral blood, collected 28 days after the second AZD1222 dose. The source of these receptors is an adult who received the AZD1222 COVID-19 vaccine.

This chain joins TRBV6-5 and TRBJ2-1; D unclear. Germline V gene lookup returns CDR1 MNHEY and CDR2 SVGAGI. This CDR3 region has 12 residues. Trimming removed 7 bases at V and 7 bases at J, with 11 bases between. The DNA of the CDR3 is TGTGCCAGCACCCGACCTGTGAATGAGCAGTTCTTC. Translating gives CASTRPVNEQFF.

The V gene is TRBV7-9, the J gene TRBJ1-1; 7 positions agree with TRBD1. V was clipped by 5 bases and J by 6 bases; unmatched bases: 6. The CDR3 loop spans 13 amino acids. Germline assignment: CDR1 SEHNR and CDR2 FQNEAQ (reference sequence). CDR3 nucleotide sequence: TGTGCCAGCAGCGTTACAGGGGTGGCTGAAGCTTTCTTT. Amino acids: CASSVTGVAEAFF.

The count of this clone is one. The chain uses TRBV5-1 and TRBJ1-4; 7 nucleotides agree with TRBD1. V was pared by 3 bases and J by 7 bases, with 3 bases of the junction left unmatched. This CDR3 region has 13 residues. CDR1 is SGHRS and CDR2 is YFSETQ in the germline V gene. The CDR3 sequence is CASSWDSGEKLFF. CDR3 sequence (DNA): TGCGCCAGCAGCTGGGACAGTGGTGAAAAACTGTTTTTT.

The CDR3 here is CASREADTGELFF. The DNA for the CDR3 is TGTGCCAGCCGGGAGGCCGACACCGGGGAGCTGTTTTTT. This chain joins TRBV7-8 and TRBJ2-2; 7 positions agree with TRBD2. The CDR3 has 13 residues. The ends lost 8 bases at V and 3 bases at J; junction bases unmatched: 3. CDR1 and CDR2 from the germline V gene are SGHVS and FQNEAQ.